Listed here are 20 T cell receptor beta chains from one sample, sequenced in a study of blood T cell repertoires in COVID-19. This table comes from immunoSEQ multiplex PCR, and its TCRdb copy is limited to in-frame clones, with some not included. The sample has roughly 150,000 clones; 84% are singletons. Sequencing used peripheral blood. All receptors come from a woman between 45 and 65 years old with acute or convalescent COVID-19.

The chain's CDR3 is CASSPTGTGGGETQYF. The CDR3 bases are TGTGCCAGCAGCCCGACCGGGACAGGGGGCGGAGAGACCCAGTACTTC. The chain uses TRBV4-2 and TRBJ2-5; 12 bases match TRBD1. J lost 4 bases, V lost 4 bases, and 7 bases had no gene match. Germline CDR1 reads LGHNA; CDR2 reads YNFKEQ. The CDR3 totals 16 residues.

The chain recombines TRBV18 with TRBJ2-3, with D unclear. Germline CDR1 reads KGHSH; CDR2 reads LQKENI. The CDR3 totals 14 residues. V lost 4 bases, J lost 2 bases, and 10 bases lay in between. The CDR3 sequence: CASSRASDTDTQYF. CDR3 nucleotides: TGTGCCAGCTCACGGGCTTCCGACACAGATACGCAGTATTTT.

The chain uses TRBV5-6 and TRBJ2-7; tentative D call: TRBD2 (5 bases). Germline CDR1 reads SGHDT; CDR2 reads YYEEEE. Trimming took 3 bases from V and 3 from J, leaving 16 bases between them. The length of the CDR3 is 15 residues. The CDR3 protein is CASSSPGTGVYEQYF. In nucleotides, the CDR3 is TGTGCCAGCAGCTCTCCGGGAACCGGGGTCTACGAGCAGTACTTC.

The chain is built from TRBV28 and TRBJ2-3; D call uncertain. Trimming stripped 7 bases from V and 2 bases from J, with 10 bases between. The CDR3 runs to 13 residues. The V gene's germline CDR1 is MDHEN and CDR2 SYDVKM. CDR3 region: CASIPQDTDTQYF. The CDR3 DNA sequence: TGTGCCAGCATCCCCCAGGACACAGATACGCAGTATTTT.

This chain joins TRBV5-1 and TRBJ2-5; 12 bases align to TRBD2. The germline CDR1 and CDR2 sequences are SGHRS and YFSETQ. CDR3 length: 15 amino acids. The J segment lost 5 bases and the V segment lost 5 bases, leaving 7 bases of the junction unmatched. The CDR3 DNA reads as TGCGCCAGCAGACCTAGCGGGGGGGCCGGGGAGACCCAGTACTTC. This sequence encodes CASRPSGGAGETQYF.

V gene TRBV30 combines with J gene TRBJ2-1; TRBD2 is a possible D gene (5 bases). The CDR3 has 13 amino acids. The germline gives CDR1 GTSNPN, CDR2 SVGIG (reference sequence). Deletions cut 3 bases from V and 7 bases from J, with 13 bases between. The CDR3 sequence is CAWSIKGGNEQFF. CDR3 bases: TGTGCCTGGAGCATAAAAGGAGGTAATGAGCAGTTCTTC.

This clone was seen more than once but under ten times. This chain connects TRBV27 to TRBJ2-7; 9 positions agree with TRBD1. The V gene's germline CDR1 is MNHEY and CDR2 SMNVEV (reference sequence). J gave up 7 bases and V 5 bases, and 15 bases lay outside the gene matches. CDR3 length: 16 amino acids. CDR3: CASSLTGQGPKREQYF. The CDR3, as DNA: TGTGCCAGCAGTCTCACCGGACAGGGGCCCAAGCGGGAGCAGTACTTC.

DNA of the CDR3: TGTGCCAGCAGAACTGCGGCTGCTCAGCCCCAGCATTTT. It encodes CASRTAAAQPQHF. The chain has TRBV6-5 and TRBJ1-5, with no clear D. The CDR3 is made up of 13 amino acids. Germline CDR1 is MNHEY and CDR2 is SVGAGI. V was shortened by 6 bases and J by 6 bases, with 12 bases between the two germline ends.

This clone was seen more than once but under ten times. The rearrangement uses TRBV7-3 and TRBJ2-1, with D unclear. CDR1 and CDR2 (germline): SGHTA, FQGTGA. V shed 0 bases and J shed 5 bases, with 8 bases lying between them. CDR3 size: 14 residues. The CDR3 nucleotides read TGTGCCAGCAGCTTAACCCCCCTTGACAATGAGCAGTTCTTC. This gives the protein CASSLTPLDNEQFF.

The chain carries TRBV27 and TRBJ2-4, with 8 bases fitting TRBD1. J lost 6 bases, V lost 6 bases, and 1 base had no gene match. The CDR3 consists of 12 residues. CDR1 and CDR2 from the germline V gene are MNHEY and SMNVEV (reference sequence). Here the CDR3 reads CASSDRGNIQYF. The CDR3 nucleotides read TGTGCCAGCAGCGACAGGGGAAACATTCAGTACTTC.

V usage is TRBV7-9 and J usage is TRBJ1-2; a weak D match, TRBD1 (5 bases). The germline V gene has CDR1 SEHNR and CDR2 FQNEAQ (reference sequence). The CDR3 is made up of 15 amino acids. V lost 5 bases and J 0 bases, leaving 13 bases between the germline ends. The CDR3 reads CASSQGAGANYGYTF. Written as DNA, the CDR3 is TGTGCCAGCAGCCAAGGGGCGGGAGCTAACTATGGCTACACCTTC.

The CDR3 DNA reads TGTGCCAGCAGCTTACGGGGGATTGGGGGGAATTCACCCCTCCACTTT. The encoded protein is CASSLRGIGGNSPLHF. The V call is TRBV5-5, the J call TRBJ1-6; D possibly corresponds to TRBD1 (5 bases). The CDR3 spans 16 residues. Germline CDR1 SGHKS, CDR2 YYEKEE (reference sequence). The V gene lost 2 bases and the J gene lost 7 bases, with 16 bases spanning the gap.

The rearrangement joins TRBV14 to TRBJ1-2, with D possibly matching TRBD1 (6 bases). V gave up 3 bases and J gave up 5 bases, with 13 bases separating them. From germline, CDR1 is SGHDN and CDR2 FVKESK. The CDR3 covers 14 residues. This CDR3 reads CASSQDLQGYGYTF. CDR3 sequence (DNA): TGTGCCAGCAGCCAGGACTTACAGGGTTATGGCTACACCTTC.

V is TRBV7-8 and J is TRBJ2-5; 9 bases are a match to TRBD2. CDR3 size: 15 residues. The V and J ends lost 0 bases and 7 bases, in that order; junction bases with no gene match: 6. Germline-derived CDR1 and CDR2 are SGHVS and FQNEAQ. This CDR3 reads CASSLASGGPGTQYF. In DNA, the CDR3 is TGTGCCAGCAGCTTAGCTAGCGGGGGACCAGGGACCCAGTACTTC.

The chain joins TRBV7-8 to TRBJ2-3, with a possible D match to TRBD1 (5 bases). This CDR3 has 16 amino acids. The germline CDR1 and CDR2 sequences are SGHVS and FQNEAQ. The V end lost 3 bases, the J end lost 1 base, and 14 bases lay between the germline ends. CDR3 coding DNA: TGTGCCAGCAGCTTTTCTGTAGGGGTCGGCACAGATACGCAGTATTTT. Its protein is CASSFSVGVGTDTQYF. Combining the CDR3 with reference TRBV7-8 and TRBJ2-3 gives the whole variable domain GAGVSQSPRYKVAKRGQDVALRCDPISGHVSLFWYQQALGQGPEFLTYFQNEAQLDKSGLPSDRFFAERPEGSVSTLKIQRTQQEDSAVYLCASSFSVGVGTDTQYFGPGTRLTVL.

The chain joins TRBV10-3 to TRBJ2-7; maybe TRBD1 (6 bases). The CDR3 sequence is 13 residues long. Germline V gives CDR1 ENHRY, CDR2 SYGVKD. With 4 bases removed from V and 3 bases from J, the gap between germline ends came to 10 bases. Here the CDR3 reads CAISGLGGYEQYF. The DNA of the CDR3 is TGTGCCATCAGTGGGCTAGGGGGCTACGAGCAGTACTTC.

The V call is TRBV5-6, the J call TRBJ2-7, with 8 nucleotides matching TRBD1. Germline CDR1 is SGHDT and CDR2 is YYEEEE. This CDR3 spans 14 amino acids. The junction had 8 bases not matched to a gene; V was cut back by 5 bases and J by 4 bases. The DNA of the CDR3 is TGTGCCAGCAGATCCATACAGGGGGAGTACGAGCAGTACTTC. Translated: CASRSIQGEYEQYF.

The J gene is TRBJ2-2, the V gene TRBV5-4; 10 positions match TRBD1. The CDR3 covers 16 residues. The ends lost 2 bases at V and 4 bases at J; junction bases unmatched: 5. Germline loops: CDR1 SGHNT, CDR2 YYREEE (reference sequence). CDR3 in DNA: TGTGCCAGCAGCTTCAGACAGGGGGCGGGCACCGGGGAGCTGTTTTTT. Its protein product is CASSFRQGAGTGELFF. Using reference TRBV5-4 and TRBJ2-2 for the parts outside the CDR3, the full variable domain is ETGVTQSPTHLIKTRGQQVTLRCSSQSGHNTVSWYQQALGQGPQFIFQYYREEENGRGNFPPRFSGLQFPNYSSELNVNALELDDSALYLCASSFRQGAGTGELFFGEGSRLTVL.

This chain uses TRBV19 with TRBJ1-4; a weak D match, TRBD1 (6 bases). The V end was cut by 9 bases, the J end by 4 bases, with 12 bases between. In germline, CDR1 is LNHDA, CDR2 SQIVND (reference sequence). This CDR3 region has 13 residues. CDR3 bases: TGTGCCAGCTCGACAGGCTTTAATGAAAAACTGTTTTTT. This translates into CASSTGFNEKLFF. The full variable domain, rest sourced from reference TRBV19 and TRBJ1-4, is DGGITQSPKYLFRKEGQNVTLSCEQNLNHDAMYWYRQDPGQGLRLIYYSQIVNDFQKGDIAEGYSVSREKKESFPLTVTSAQKNPTAFYLCASSTGFNEKLFFGSGTQLSVL.

V gene TRBV11-2 combines with J gene TRBJ1-2; 8 nucleotides align to TRBD1. V trimming: 2 bases; J trimming: 9 bases; junction bases outside the gene matches: 17. The CDR3 is 17 residues long. Germline V lookup: CDR1 SGHAT, CDR2 FQNNGV. Written as DNA, the CDR3 is TGTGCCAGCAGCTTAAGGTCGGTTTTCATCGGGACAGGAAGCTACACCTTC. The encoded protein is CASSLRSVFIGTGSYTF.